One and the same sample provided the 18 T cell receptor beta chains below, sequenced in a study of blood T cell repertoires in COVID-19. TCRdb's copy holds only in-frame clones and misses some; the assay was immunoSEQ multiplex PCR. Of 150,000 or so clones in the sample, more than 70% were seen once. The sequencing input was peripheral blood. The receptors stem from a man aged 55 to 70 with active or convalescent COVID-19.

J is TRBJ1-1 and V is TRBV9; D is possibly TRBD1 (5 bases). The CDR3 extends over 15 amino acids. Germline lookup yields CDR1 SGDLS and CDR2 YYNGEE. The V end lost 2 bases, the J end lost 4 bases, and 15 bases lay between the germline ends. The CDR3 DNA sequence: TGTGCCAGCAGCGTGGGAGGGGCCCGGGGCACTGAAGCTTTCTTT. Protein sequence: CASSVGGARGTEAFF.

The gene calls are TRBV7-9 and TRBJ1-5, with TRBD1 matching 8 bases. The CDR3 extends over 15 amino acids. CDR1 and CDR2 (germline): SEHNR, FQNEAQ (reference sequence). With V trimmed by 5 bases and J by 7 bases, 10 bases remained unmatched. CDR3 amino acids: CASSQGTGLGQPQHF. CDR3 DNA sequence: TGTGCCAGCAGCCAAGGGACAGGCCTGGGACAGCCCCAGCATTTT.

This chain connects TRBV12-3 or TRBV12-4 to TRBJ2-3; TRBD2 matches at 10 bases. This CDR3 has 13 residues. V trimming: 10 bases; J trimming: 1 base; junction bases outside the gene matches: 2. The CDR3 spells CATGLAGTDTQYF. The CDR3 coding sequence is TGTGCCACCGGACTAGCGGGCACAGATACGCAGTATTTT.

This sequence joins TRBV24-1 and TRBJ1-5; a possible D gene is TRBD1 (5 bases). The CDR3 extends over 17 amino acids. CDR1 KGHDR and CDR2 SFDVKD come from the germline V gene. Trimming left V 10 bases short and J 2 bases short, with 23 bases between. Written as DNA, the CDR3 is TGTGCCACTTCATCGGGACTCCCCCTGGCGGGCAATCAGCCCCAGCATTTT. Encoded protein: CATSSGLPLAGNQPQHF.

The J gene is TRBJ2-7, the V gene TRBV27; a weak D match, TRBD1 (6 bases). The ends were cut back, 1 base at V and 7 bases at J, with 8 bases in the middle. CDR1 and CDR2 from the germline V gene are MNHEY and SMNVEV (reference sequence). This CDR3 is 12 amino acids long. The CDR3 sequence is CASSLLQGEQYF. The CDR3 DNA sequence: TGTGCCAGCAGTTTATTGCAGGGGGAGCAGTACTTC.

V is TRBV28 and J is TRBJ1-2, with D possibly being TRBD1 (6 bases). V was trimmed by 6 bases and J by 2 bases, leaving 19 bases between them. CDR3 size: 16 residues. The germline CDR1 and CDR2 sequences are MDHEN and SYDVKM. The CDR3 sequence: CASRDLQGQGNYGYTF. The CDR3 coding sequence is TGTGCCAGCAGAGATCTACAGGGTCAAGGGAACTATGGCTACACCTTC.

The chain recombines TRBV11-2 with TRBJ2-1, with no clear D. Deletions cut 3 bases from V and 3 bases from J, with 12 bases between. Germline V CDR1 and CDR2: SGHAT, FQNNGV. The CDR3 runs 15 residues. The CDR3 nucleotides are TGTGCCAGCAGCTTTGTCAATAGAGGCTACAATGAGCAGTTCTTC. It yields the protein CASSFVNRGYNEQFF.

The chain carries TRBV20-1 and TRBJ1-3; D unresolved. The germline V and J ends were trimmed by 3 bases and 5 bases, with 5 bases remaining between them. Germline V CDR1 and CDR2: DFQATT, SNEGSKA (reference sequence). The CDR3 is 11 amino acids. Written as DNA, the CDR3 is TGCAGTGCTAGGTACAGAAACACCATATATTTT. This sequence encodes CSARYRNTIYF.

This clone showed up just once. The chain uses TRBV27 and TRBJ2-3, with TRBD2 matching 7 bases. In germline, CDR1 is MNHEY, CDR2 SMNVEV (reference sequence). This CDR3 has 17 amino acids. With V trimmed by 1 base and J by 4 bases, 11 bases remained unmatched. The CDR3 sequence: CASSLFLPTSLADTQYF. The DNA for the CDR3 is TGTGCCAGCAGTTTATTTCTTCCGACTAGCTTGGCAGATACGCAGTATTTT.

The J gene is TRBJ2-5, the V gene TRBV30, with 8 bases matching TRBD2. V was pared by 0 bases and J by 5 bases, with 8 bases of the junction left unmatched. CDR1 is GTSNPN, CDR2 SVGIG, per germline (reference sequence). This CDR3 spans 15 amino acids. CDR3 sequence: CAWSVTSGRAETQYF. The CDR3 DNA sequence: TGTGCCTGGAGTGTAACTAGCGGTCGAGCGGAGACCCAGTACTTC.

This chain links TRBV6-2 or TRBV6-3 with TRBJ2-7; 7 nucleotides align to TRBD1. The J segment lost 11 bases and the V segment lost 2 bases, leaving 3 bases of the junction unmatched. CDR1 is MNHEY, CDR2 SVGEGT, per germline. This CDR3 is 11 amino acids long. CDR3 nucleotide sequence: TGTGCCAGCAGTTACACTGACAGGGAGTACTTC. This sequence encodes CASSYTDREYF.

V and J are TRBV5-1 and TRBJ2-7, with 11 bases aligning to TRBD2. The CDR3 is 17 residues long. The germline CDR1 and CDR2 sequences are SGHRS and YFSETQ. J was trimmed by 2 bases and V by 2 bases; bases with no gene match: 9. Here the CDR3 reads CASSFSGLAEIAYEQYF. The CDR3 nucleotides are TGCGCCAGCAGCTTCTCGGGACTAGCGGAGATCGCCTACGAGCAGTACTTC.

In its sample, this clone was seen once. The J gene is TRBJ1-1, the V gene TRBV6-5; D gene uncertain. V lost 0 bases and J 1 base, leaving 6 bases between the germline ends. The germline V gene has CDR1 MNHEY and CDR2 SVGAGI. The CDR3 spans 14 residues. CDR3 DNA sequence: TGTGCCAGCAGTTACTCGACATGGAACACTGAAGCTTTCTTT. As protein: CASSYSTWNTEAFF.

This CDR3 reads CASSLETLNEKLFF. The DNA of the CDR3 is TGTGCCAGCAGCTTGGAAACCCTAAATGAAAAACTGTTTTTT. The chain links TRBV5-5 to TRBJ1-4; D ambiguous. Trimming removed 0 bases from V and 5 bases from J, with 8 bases in between. This CDR3 has 14 amino acids. CDR1 SGHKS and CDR2 YYEKEE come from the germline V gene (reference sequence).

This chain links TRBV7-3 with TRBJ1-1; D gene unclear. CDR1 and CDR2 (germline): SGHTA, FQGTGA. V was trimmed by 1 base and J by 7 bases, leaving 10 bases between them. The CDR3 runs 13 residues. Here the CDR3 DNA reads TGTGCCAGCAGCTTAAGGGAGTCGGATGAAGCTTTCTTT. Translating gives CASSLRESDEAFF.

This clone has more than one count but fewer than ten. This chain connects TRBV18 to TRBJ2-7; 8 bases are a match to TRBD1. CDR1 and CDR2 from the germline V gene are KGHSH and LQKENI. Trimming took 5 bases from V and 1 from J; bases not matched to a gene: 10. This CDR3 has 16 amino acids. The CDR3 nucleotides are TGTGCCAGCTCAAACTCCGGGACAGGCATTTCCTACGAGCAGTACTTC. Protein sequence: CASSNSGTGISYEQYF. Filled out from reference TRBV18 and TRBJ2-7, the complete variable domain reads NAGVMQNPRHLVRRRGQEARLRCSPMKGHSHVYWYRQLPEEGLKFMVYLQKENIIDESGMPKERFSAEFPKEGPSILRIQQVVRGDSAAYFCASSNSGTGISYEQYFGPGTRLTVT.

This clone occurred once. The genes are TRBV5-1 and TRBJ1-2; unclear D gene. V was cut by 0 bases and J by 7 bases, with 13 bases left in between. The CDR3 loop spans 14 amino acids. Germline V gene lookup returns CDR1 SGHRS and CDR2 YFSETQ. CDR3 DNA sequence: TGCGCCAGCAGCTTGGATGGAGCCCTTCGTGGCTACACCTTC. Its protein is CASSLDGALRGYTF.

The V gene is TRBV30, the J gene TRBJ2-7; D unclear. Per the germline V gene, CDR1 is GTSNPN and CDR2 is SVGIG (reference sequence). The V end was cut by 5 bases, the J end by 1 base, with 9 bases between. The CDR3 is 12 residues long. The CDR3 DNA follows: TGTGCCTGGGCCCAGGTTTCCTACGAGCAGTACTTC. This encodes CAWAQVSYEQYF.